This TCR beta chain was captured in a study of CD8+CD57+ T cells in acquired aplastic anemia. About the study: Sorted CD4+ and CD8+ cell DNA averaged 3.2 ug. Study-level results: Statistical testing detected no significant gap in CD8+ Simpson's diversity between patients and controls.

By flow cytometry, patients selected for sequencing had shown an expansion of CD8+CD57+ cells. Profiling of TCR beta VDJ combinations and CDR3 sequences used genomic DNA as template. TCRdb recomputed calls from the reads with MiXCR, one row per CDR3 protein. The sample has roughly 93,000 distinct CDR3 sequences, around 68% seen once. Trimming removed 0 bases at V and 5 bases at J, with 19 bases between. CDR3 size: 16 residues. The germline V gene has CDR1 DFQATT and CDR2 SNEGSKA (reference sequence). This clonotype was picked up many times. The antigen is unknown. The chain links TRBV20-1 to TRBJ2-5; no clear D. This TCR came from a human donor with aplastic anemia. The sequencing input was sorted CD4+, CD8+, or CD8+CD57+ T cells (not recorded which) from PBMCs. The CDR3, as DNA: TGCAGTGCTAGAGATTCCGGCGGCACCGTGCGGGAGACCCAGTACTTC. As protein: CSARDSGGTVRETQYF.